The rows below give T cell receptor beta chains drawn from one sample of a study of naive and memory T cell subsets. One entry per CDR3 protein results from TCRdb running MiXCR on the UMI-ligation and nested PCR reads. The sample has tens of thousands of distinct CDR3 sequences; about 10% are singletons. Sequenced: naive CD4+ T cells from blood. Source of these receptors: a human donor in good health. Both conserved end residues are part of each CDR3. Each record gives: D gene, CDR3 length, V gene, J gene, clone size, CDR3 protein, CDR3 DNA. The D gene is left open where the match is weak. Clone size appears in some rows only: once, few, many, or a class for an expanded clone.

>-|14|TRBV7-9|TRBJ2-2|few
CAIPRGGNTGELFF
TGTGCCATCCCACGGGGAGGGAACACCGGGGAGCTGTTTTTT
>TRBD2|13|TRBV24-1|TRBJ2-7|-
CATSDGLAYEQYF
TGTGCCACCAGTGACGGACTAGCCTACGAGCAGTACTTC
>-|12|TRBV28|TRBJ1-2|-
CASSSVNYGYTF
TGTGCCAGCAGTTCCGTTAACTATGGCTACACCTTC
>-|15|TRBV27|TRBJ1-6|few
CASSETGFGNSPLHF
TGTGCCAGCAGTGAAACAGGGTTTGGGAATTCACCCCTCCACTTT
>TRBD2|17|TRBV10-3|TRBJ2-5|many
CAISEPLTSGDKETQYF
TGTGCCATCAGTGAGCCTCTGACTAGCGGAGATAAAGAGACCCAGTACTTC
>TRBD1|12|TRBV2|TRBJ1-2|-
CASRVTGDGYTF
TGTGCCAGCAGAGTTACAGGGGATGGCTACACCTTC
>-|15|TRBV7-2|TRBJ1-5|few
CASSLEAGENQPQHF
TGTGCCAGCAGCTTAGAGGCAGGGGAGAATCAGCCCCAGCATTTT
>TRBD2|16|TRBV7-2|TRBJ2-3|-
CASSLGSGLAGGTQYF
TGTGCCAGCAGCTTAGGGTCCGGACTAGCGGGAGGTACGCAGTATTTT
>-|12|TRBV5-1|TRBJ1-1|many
CASSFSNTEAFF
TGCGCCAGCAGCTTTTCGAACACTGAAGCTTTCTTT
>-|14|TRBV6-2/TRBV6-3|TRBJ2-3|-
CASSYRDNTDTQYF
TGTGCCAGCAGTTACCGGGACAACACAGATACGCAGTATTTT
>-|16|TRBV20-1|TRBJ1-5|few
CSARDLRPSYNQPQHF
TGCAGTGCTAGAGATCTGCGACCGTCATACAATCAGCCCCAGCATTTT
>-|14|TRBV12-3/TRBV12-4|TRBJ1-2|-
CASRPYRIFDGYTF
TGTGCCAGCAGGCCTTACAGGATTTTCGATGGCTACACCTTC
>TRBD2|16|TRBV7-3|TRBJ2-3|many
CASSLSGRGSTDTQYF
TGTGCCAGCAGCTTAAGCGGGAGGGGATCCACAGATACGCAGTATTTT
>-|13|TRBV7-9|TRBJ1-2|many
CASSPPVELGYTF
TGTGCCAGCAGCCCCCCTGTTGAGCTTGGCTACACCTTC
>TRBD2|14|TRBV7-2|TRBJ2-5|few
CASSLNGGEETQYF
TGTGCCAGCAGCTTAAATGGGGGGGAAGAGACCCAGTACTTC
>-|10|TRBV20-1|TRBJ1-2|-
CSARFDGYTF
TGCAGTGCTAGGTTCGATGGCTACACCTTC
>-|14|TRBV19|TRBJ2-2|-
CASSIHLGAGELFF
TGTGCCAGTAGTATCCACCTCGGGGCCGGGGAGCTGTTTTTT
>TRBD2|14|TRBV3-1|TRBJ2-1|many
CASSSGTSGGKGFF
TGTGCCAGCAGCTCGGGGACTAGCGGGGGAAAGGGGTTCTTC
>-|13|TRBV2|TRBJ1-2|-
CARSVGQGLFFFF
TGTGCCAGGTCCGTCGGGCAGGGACTCTTCTTCTTCTTC
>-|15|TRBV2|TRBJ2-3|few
CASTLRAPSTDTQYF
TGTGCCAGCACCCTAAGGGCTCCTAGCACAGATACGCAGTATTTT
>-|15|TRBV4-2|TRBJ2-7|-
CASSLTEGEWNEQYF
TGTGCCAGCAGCCTTACGGAGGGGGAATGGAACGAGCAGTACTTC
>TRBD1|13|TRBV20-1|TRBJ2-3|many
CSASWTGVDTQYF
TGCAGTGCTTCCTGGACAGGCGTGGATACGCAGTATTTT
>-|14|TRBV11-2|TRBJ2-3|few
CASSIRWSADTQYF
TGTGCCAGCAGCATAAGGTGGTCGGCAGATACGCAGTATTTT
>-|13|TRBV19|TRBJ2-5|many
CASSIRYQETQYF
TGTGCCAGTAGTATTCGTTACCAAGAGACCCAGTACTTC
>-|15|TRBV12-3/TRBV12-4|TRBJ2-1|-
CASSFAIRTGDEQFF
TGTGCCAGCAGTTTCGCCATTCGGACGGGCGATGAGCAGTTCTTC
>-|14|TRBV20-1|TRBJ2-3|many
CSAPQRSSTDTQYF
TGCAGTGCGCCTCAGAGAAGTAGCACAGATACGCAGTATTTT
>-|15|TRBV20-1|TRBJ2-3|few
CSAPRAQGLADTQYF
TGCAGTGCCCCCAGGGCGCAGGGGCTGGCAGATACGCAGTATTTT
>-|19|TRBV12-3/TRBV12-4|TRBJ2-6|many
CASSPFWIIRSSGANVLTF
TGTGCCAGCAGCCCTTTTTGGATTATCCGGAGCTCTGGGGCCAACGTCCTGACTTTC
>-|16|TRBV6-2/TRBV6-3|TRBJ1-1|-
CASSPPGVRQNTEAFF
TGTGCCAGCAGCCCTCCGGGGGTCAGACAGAACACTGAAGCTTTCTTT
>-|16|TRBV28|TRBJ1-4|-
CASSLSGRGRDEKLFF
TGTGCCAGCAGTTTATCGGGTCGGGGTCGCGATGAAAAACTGTTTTTT
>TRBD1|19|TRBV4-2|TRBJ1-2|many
CASSQDSWDRETSNYGYTF
TGTGCCAGCAGCCAAGATAGTTGGGACAGGGAAACTTCTAACTATGGCTACACCTTC
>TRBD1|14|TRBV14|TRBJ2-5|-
CASSQDNRGETQYF
TGTGCCAGCAGCCAAGATAACAGGGGAGAGACCCAGTACTTC
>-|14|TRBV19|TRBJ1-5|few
CASSINDNPQPQHF
TGTGCCAGTAGTATTAACGACAATCCCCAGCCCCAGCATTTT
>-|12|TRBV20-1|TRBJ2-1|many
CSAPETYNEQFF
TGCAGTGCTCCGGAGACCTACAATGAGCAGTTCTTC
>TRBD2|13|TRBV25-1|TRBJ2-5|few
CASSEGGEETQYF
TGTGCCAGCAGTGAGGGGGGGGAAGAGACCCAGTACTTC
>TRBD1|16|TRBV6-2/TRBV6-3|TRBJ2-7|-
CASSSLGQGISYEQYF
TGTGCCAGCAGTTCCCTCGGACAGGGGATCTCCTACGAGCAGTACTTC
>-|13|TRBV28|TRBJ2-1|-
CASSLYGGNEQFF
TGTGCCAGCAGTTTATATGGGGGAAATGAGCAGTTCTTC
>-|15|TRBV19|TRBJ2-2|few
CASRWTGSNTGELFF
TGTGCCAGTAGGTGGACCGGGAGCAACACCGGGGAGCTGTTTTTT
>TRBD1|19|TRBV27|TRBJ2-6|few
CASSLSRTNTGAGANVLTF
TGTGCCAGCAGTTTATCAAGAACGAACACAGGGGCTGGGGCCAACGTCCTGACTTTC
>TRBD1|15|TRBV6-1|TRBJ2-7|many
CASAPRDRGEYEQYF
TGTGCCAGTGCGCCCCGGGACAGGGGAGAGTACGAGCAGTACTTC
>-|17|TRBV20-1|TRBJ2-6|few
CSARDPPVGSGANVLTF
TGCAGTGCTAGAGATCCACCGGTAGGGAGTGGGGCCAACGTCCTGACTTTC
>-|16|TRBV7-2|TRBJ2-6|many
CASSLALSLGANVLTF
TGTGCCAGCAGCTTAGCGCTGAGTCTGGGGGCCAACGTCCTGACTTTC
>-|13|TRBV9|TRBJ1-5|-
CASSVRVNQPQHF
TGTGCCAGCAGCGTCAGGGTCAATCAGCCCCAGCATTTT
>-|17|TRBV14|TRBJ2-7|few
CASSQERPGLLSYEQYF
TGTGCCAGCAGCCAAGAACGGCCGGGACTCCTTTCCTACGAGCAGTACTTC
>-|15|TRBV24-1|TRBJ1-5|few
CATSEGATTNQPQHF
TGTGCCACCAGTGAGGGTGCCACTACAAATCAGCCCCAGCATTTT
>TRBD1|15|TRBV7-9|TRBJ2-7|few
CASSRWDRASYEQYF
TGTGCCAGCAGTCGGTGGGACAGGGCGTCCTACGAGCAGTACTTC
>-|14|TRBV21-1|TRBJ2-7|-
CASSKSRPPGEQYF
TGTGCCAGCAGCAAAAGCAGGCCCCCGGGGGAGCAGTACTTC